Described below is a single T cell receptor beta chain sequence and its context. A read error is possible here, since a much larger clone lies one base away. Any patient presenting with uncontrolled infection, other autoimmune disease, pregnancy or lactation was left out. The CDR3 consists of 14 residues. CDR1 is KGHSH and CDR2 is LQKENI in the germline V gene. The J segment lost 5 bases and the V segment lost 2 bases, leaving 5 bases of the junction unmatched. Template material for amplifying TCR beta CDR3 regions consisted of RNA transcripts. RT-PCR in the first round (using the HTBI primer set) targeted the TCR CDR3. TCRdb re-derived calls from the multiplex PCR reads in MiXCR, one entry per CDR3 protein. The table includes roughly 640,000 distinct CDR3 sequences, 15% to 20% detected once. The sample originates from a study of T cells in Graves' hyperthyroidism and ophthalmopathy.

Sequencing input: blood. This rearrangement joins TRBV18 to TRBJ2-5; 7 positions agree with TRBD1. The sequence derives from a woman between 40 and 55 years old with Graves' ophthalmopathy. The CDR3 coding sequence is TGTGCCAGCTCACCAGAGGGGGCCGGGGAGACCCAGTACTTC. Amino acids: CASSPEGAGETQYF.